The 30 T cell receptor beta chains reported below all come from one sample, sequenced in a study of T cells in localized non-small cell lung cancer. Using immunoSEQ multiplex PCR, the repertoire was profiled, and TCRdb retains in-frame clones only, with some absent. Of around 41,000 clones listed, more than 75% are singletons. The sequenced sample was peripheral blood, obtained before any cancer treatment. All receptors derive from a man between 40 and 70 years old with stage I lung adenocarcinoma.

DNA for the CDR3: TGTGCCAGCAGTTACTCCGAGGGGAGCACTGAAGCTTTCTTT. Translating gives CASSYSEGSTEAFF. The chain combines TRBV6-5 with TRBJ1-1; D is perhaps TRBD1 (5 bases). V was trimmed by 0 bases and J by 4 bases, leaving 9 bases between them. CDR3 length: 14 amino acids. Germline loops: CDR1 MNHEY, CDR2 SVGAGI.

The DNA of the CDR3 is TGTGCCAGCTCACCAGGGCGCAGAACCAAAGAGACCCAGTACTTC. Encoded protein: CASSPGRRTKETQYF. The chain links TRBV18 to TRBJ2-5; the D is unclear. In germline, CDR1 is KGHSH, CDR2 LQKENI. Trimming took 2 bases from V and 3 from J, leaving 13 bases between them. The CDR3 loop spans 15 amino acids.

This clone has more than one count but fewer than ten. The gene calls are TRBV7-8 and TRBJ2-7; 10 bases match TRBD2. J lost 2 bases, V lost 4 bases, and 8 bases had no gene match. The V gene's germline CDR1 is SGHVS and CDR2 FQNEAQ. The CDR3 sequence is 16 residues long. The CDR3 spells CASSYTSAGGPYEQYF. The CDR3 DNA follows: TGTGCCAGCAGCTACACCTCAGCGGGAGGGCCCTACGAGCAGTACTTC.

The gene calls are TRBV7-9 and TRBJ1-5; 7 bases are shared with TRBD1. The V gene end was trimmed by 3 bases and the J gene end by 3 bases; junction bases not matched to a gene: 2. This CDR3 has 14 amino acids. CDR1 is SEHNR and CDR2 is FQNEAQ in the germline V gene (reference sequence). The CDR3 sequence is CASSLGQTNQPQHF. The CDR3 bases are TGTGCCAGCAGCTTGGGACAGACCAATCAGCCCCAGCATTTT.

This clone has only one observation. The V call is TRBV4-2, the J call TRBJ2-1, with 7 bases matching TRBD1. Germline CDR1 reads LGHNA; CDR2 reads YNFKEQ. V shed 7 bases and J 6 bases; nucleotides not matched to a gene: 9. The CDR3 runs 14 residues. CDR3 sequence reads: CASTPSTGTNEQFF. Here the CDR3 DNA reads TGTGCCAGCACCCCGTCGACAGGGACCAATGAGCAGTTCTTC.

The V gene is TRBV6-6, the J gene TRBJ2-7, with TRBD2 matching over 7 bases. V lost 4 bases, J lost 6 bases, and 12 bases stayed unmatched. CDR3 size: 15 residues. CDR1 is MNHNY, CDR2 SVGAGI, per germline (reference sequence). CDR3: CASSSVGSGRAEQYF. Here the CDR3 DNA reads TGTGCCAGCAGTTCGGTCGGGAGTGGGAGGGCCGAGCAGTACTTC.

CDR3 nucleotides: TGTGCCAGCAGCCTAGGGACATTTGGAAACACCATATATTTT. Translating it yields CASSLGTFGNTIYF. V and J are TRBV28 and TRBJ1-3; weak D call: TRBD1 (6 bases). The CDR3 extends over 14 amino acids. Germline V CDR1 and CDR2: MDHEN, SYDVKM. Deletions cut 6 bases from V and 3 bases from J, with 12 bases between.

The CDR3 loop is CASSLWDYLNEQFF. The CDR3 region has the DNA TGTGCCAGCAGCCTTTGGGACTACCTCAATGAGCAGTTCTTC. The chain couples TRBV5-6 to TRBJ2-1, with 7 bases that match TRBD2. The J segment lost 6 bases and the V segment lost 4 bases, leaving 7 bases of the junction unmatched. Germline-derived CDR1 and CDR2 are SGHDT and YYEEEE. The CDR3 contains 14 residues. The entire variable domain, with the rest obtained from reference TRBV5-6 and TRBJ2-1, is as follows: DAGVTQSPTHLIKTRGQQVTLRCSPKSGHDTVSWYQQALGQGPQFIFQYYEEEERQRGNFPDRFSGHQFPNYSSELNVNALLLGDSALYLCASSLWDYLNEQFFGPGTRLTVL.

The chain is built from TRBV5-8 and TRBJ1-4, with a possible D match to TRBD1 (6 bases). The CDR3 totals 16 residues. Germline CDR1 is SGHTS and CDR2 is YDEGEE. The V end lost 2 bases, the J end lost 8 bases, and 19 bases lay between the germline ends. DNA for the CDR3: TGTGCCAGCAGCTTCACAGGGCTAGGAGGCGAAGAAAAACTGTTTTTT. This sequence encodes CASSFTGLGGEEKLFF.

The rearrangement uses TRBV28 and TRBJ1-1, with D maybe TRBD1 (6 bases). Germline-derived CDR1 and CDR2 are MDHEN and SYDVKM. V gave up 6 bases and J gave up 8 bases, with 16 bases separating them. This CDR3 region has 13 residues. CDR3 bases: TGTGCCAGCAGATCAGGACAGCGGGGCGAAGCTTTCTTT. This codes for CASRSGQRGEAFF.

The chain carries TRBV5-5 and TRBJ1-1; TRBD1 aligns across 7 bases. The germline CDR1 and CDR2 sequences are SGHKS and YYEKEE (reference sequence). This CDR3 region has 17 residues. The V segment lost 0 bases and the J segment 0 bases; nucleotides outside the gene matches: 8. The CDR3 is CASSLGGGHLMNTEAFF. The CDR3 DNA follows: TGTGCCAGCAGCTTGGGAGGGGGCCACCTCATGAACACTGAAGCTTTCTTT.

This rearrangement joins TRBV5-1 to TRBJ2-2; TRBD2 is a possible D gene (6 bases). Germline-derived CDR1 and CDR2 are SGHRS and YFSETQ. V dropped 6 bases and J dropped 0 bases, with 12 bases sitting between them. This CDR3 has 15 residues. The CDR3 here is CASIGGTSNTGELFF. CDR3 in DNA: TGCGCCAGCATCGGCGGGACGTCGAACACCGGGGAGCTGTTTTTT.

This clone showed up just once. The chain carries TRBV7-2 and TRBJ1-2, with 9 bases fitting TRBD1. The CDR3 runs 15 residues. Germline lookup yields CDR1 SGHTA and CDR2 FQGNSA. V trimming: 5 bases; J trimming: 4 bases; junction bases outside the gene matches: 8. The CDR3: CASSTSLQGAYGYTF. CDR3 in DNA: TGTGCCAGCAGCACCTCCCTACAGGGGGCCTATGGCTACACCTTC.

This clone appeared a few times. J is TRBJ2-5 and V is TRBV19; 8 bases fit TRBD2. V shed 5 bases and J 5 bases; nucleotides not matched to a gene: 10. The V gene's germline CDR1 is LNHDA and CDR2 SQIVND (reference sequence). There are 15 residues in the CDR3. CDR3 region: CASSATGTSGETQYF. The CDR3 bases are TGTGCCAGTAGTGCCACCGGAACTAGCGGTGAGACCCAGTACTTC.

The genes are TRBV10-3 and TRBJ1-2; 7 nucleotides align to TRBD1. CDR3 size: 14 residues. The V gene's germline CDR1 is ENHRY and CDR2 SYGVKD. V shed 4 bases and J 6 bases; nucleotides not matched to a gene: 8. The CDR3 protein is CAISAGQVGDGYTF. CDR3 nucleotides: TGTGCCATCAGTGCCGGACAGGTCGGGGATGGCTACACCTTC.

This clone was seen a single time. J is TRBJ2-1 and V is TRBV19; 7 positions agree with TRBD1. This CDR3 spans 15 amino acids. The V and J ends lost 10 bases and 2 bases, in that order; junction bases with no gene match: 11. The germline CDR1 and CDR2 sequences are LNHDA and SQIVND (reference sequence). In DNA, the CDR3 is TGTGCCACCCAAGGGGGCGAAAAGACCTACAATGAGCAGTTCTTC. Protein sequence: CATQGGEKTYNEQFF. Complete variable domain (other parts from reference TRBV19 and TRBJ2-1): DGGITQSPKYLFRKEGQNVTLSCEQNLNHDAMYWYRQDPGQGLRLIYYSQIVNDFQKGDIAEGYSVSREKKESFPLTVTSAQKNPTAFYLCATQGGEKTYNEQFFGPGTRLTVL.

V gene TRBV30 combines with J gene TRBJ2-7; the match to TRBD1 covers 7 bases. From germline, CDR1 is GTSNPN and CDR2 SVGIG (reference sequence). The CDR3 has 13 residues. After removal of 6 bases from V and 0 bases from J, the junction contained 5 bases not matched to a gene. CDR3 nucleotides: TGTGCCTGCTACCGGGACAGCTCCTACGAGCAGTACTTC. Protein product: CACYRDSSYEQYF.

This chain connects TRBV7-9 to TRBJ2-7; no definite D call. Germline-derived CDR1 and CDR2 are SEHNR and FQNEAQ (reference sequence). V shed 2 bases and J shed 1 base, with 9 bases lying between them. This CDR3 spans 14 amino acids. Here the CDR3 reads CASSLSPGSYEQYF. CDR3 sequence (DNA): TGTGCCAGCAGCTTATCCCCCGGGTCCTACGAGCAGTACTTC.

A single count supports this clone. This rearrangement joins TRBV7-3 to TRBJ1-1; D gene ambiguous. This CDR3 spans 13 amino acids. V shed 5 bases and J shed 3 bases, with 10 bases lying between them. Looked up from germline, CDR1 is SGHTA and CDR2 is FQGTGA. CDR3 residues: CASSPQGYTEAFF. The CDR3 DNA follows: TGTGCCAGCAGCCCCCAAGGGTACACTGAAGCTTTCTTT. The full variable domain, its missing parts supplied by reference TRBV7-3 and TRBJ1-1, is GAGVSQTPSNKVTEKGKYVELRCDPISGHTALYWYRQSLGQGPEFLIYFQGTGAADDSGLPNDRFFAVRPEGSVSTLKIQRTERGDSAVYLCASSPQGYTEAFFGQGTRLTVV.

The CDR3 protein is CASSQDQEYNEQFF. Here the CDR3 DNA reads TGCGCCAGCAGCCAAGATCAGGAGTACAATGAGCAGTTCTTC. J is TRBJ2-1 and V is TRBV4-1, with no clear D. The CDR3 has 14 amino acids. Per germline, CDR1 MGHRA and CDR2 YSYEKL. The germline V and J ends were trimmed by 0 bases and 4 bases, with 7 bases remaining between them.

The gene calls are TRBV5-4 and TRBJ2-3; the match to TRBD1 covers 7 bases. CDR1 and CDR2 (germline): SGHNT, YYREEE (reference sequence). Trimming cost V 4 bases and J 2 bases; bases outside gene matches: 7. CDR3 length equals 15 residues. DNA for the CDR3: TGTGCCAGCAGCCCTCCGGGACAGATCACAGATACGCAGTATTTT. Protein sequence: CASSPPGQITDTQYF. Variable domain in full (rest from reference TRBV5-4 and TRBJ2-3): ETGVTQSPTHLIKTRGQQVTLRCSSQSGHNTVSWYQQALGQGPQFIFQYYREEENGRGNFPPRFSGLQFPNYSSELNVNALELDDSALYLCASSPPGQITDTQYFGPGTRLTVL.

The chain uses TRBV28 and TRBJ2-7; D may be TRBD2 (6 bases). The V end lost 2 bases, the J end lost 6 bases, and 14 bases lay between the germline ends. The CDR3 contains 14 residues. Germline V CDR1 and CDR2: MDHEN, SYDVKM. The CDR3 DNA reads TGTGCCAGCAGTTTAGGGGGGACGGGGAGCGAGCAGTACTTC. This translates into CASSLGGTGSEQYF.

The gene calls are TRBV4-1 and TRBJ2-5; the match to TRBD2 covers 11 bases. V trimming: 0 bases; J trimming: 4 bases; junction bases outside the gene matches: 4. Per the germline V gene, CDR1 is MGHRA and CDR2 is YSYEKL. The CDR3 is 16 amino acids. The CDR3 coding sequence is TGCGCCAGCAGCCAAGATAATAGCGGGAGGGGAGAGACCCAGTACTTC. It translates to CASSQDNSGRGETQYF.

This chain joins TRBV28 and TRBJ2-7, with 14 bases that match TRBD2. Trimming removed 3 bases from V and 5 bases from J; junction bases left unmatched: 3. Germline-derived CDR1 and CDR2 are MDHEN and SYDVKM. The CDR3 contains 15 residues. The CDR3, as DNA: TGTGCCAGCAGTTTTGAGGGACTAGCGGGAGACGAGCAGTACTTC. Protein sequence: CASSFEGLAGDEQYF.

This clone appeared once. The genes are TRBV19 and TRBJ2-7; a possible D gene is TRBD1 (5 bases). The length of the CDR3 is 14 residues. The germline V and J ends were trimmed by 2 bases and 3 bases, with 11 bases remaining between them. The germline gives CDR1 LNHDA, CDR2 SQIVND (reference sequence). The CDR3 here is CASSIRGSFYEQYF. CDR3 bases: TGTGCCAGTAGTATAAGGGGTAGCTTCTACGAGCAGTACTTC.

The V call is TRBV6-5, the J call TRBJ2-1; no firm D call. V was cut by 2 bases and J by 5 bases, with 4 bases left in between. The CDR3 runs to 12 residues. Per germline, CDR1 MNHEY and CDR2 SVGAGI. The CDR3 sequence is CASSYRDNEQFF. In nucleotides, the CDR3 is TGTGCCAGCAGTTACCGCGACAATGAGCAGTTCTTC.

V and J are TRBV11-2 and TRBJ2-3; D not certain. CDR1 and CDR2 from the germline V gene are SGHAT and FQNNGV. Trimming took 2 bases from V and 2 from J, leaving 11 bases between them. The CDR3 spans 15 residues. CDR3 in amino acids: CASSLRRDFTDTQYF. The CDR3 nucleotides are TGTGCCAGCAGCTTAAGGCGAGACTTCACAGATACGCAGTATTTT.

V gene TRBV11-2 combines with J gene TRBJ1-1; 8 positions agree with TRBD1. CDR3 length equals 15 residues. The V segment lost 3 bases and the J segment 9 bases; nucleotides outside the gene matches: 12. CDR1 and CDR2 from the germline V gene are SGHAT and FQNNGV. CDR3 region: CASSFTPSGGRKAFF. DNA for the CDR3: TGTGCCAGCAGCTTTACACCGTCAGGGGGCCGGAAAGCTTTCTTT.

This clone appeared a few times. The chain joins TRBV28 to TRBJ1-5, with D unclear. From germline, CDR1 is MDHEN and CDR2 SYDVKM. This CDR3 is 12 amino acids long. The ends were cut back, 5 bases at V and 6 bases at J, with 8 bases in the middle. The CDR3 bases are TGTGCCAGCAGTATTAAGGGTCAGCCCCAGCATTTT. Translating it yields CASSIKGQPQHF.

This chain connects TRBV5-8 to TRBJ2-6, with D tentatively TRBD1 or TRBD2 (5 bases each). V was shortened by 4 bases and J by 1 base, with 9 bases between the two germline ends. CDR3 length: 15 amino acids. CDR1 is SGHTS, CDR2 YDEGEE, per germline. The CDR3 DNA is TGTGCCAGCAGCGTGGGACCATCTGGGGCCAACGTCCTGACTTTC. It specifies CASSVGPSGANVLTF.